These T cell receptor beta chains were read from a single sample in a study of STAT5B mutations in CD4+ large granular lymphocyte leukemia. Generated by immunoSEQ multiplex PCR, the TCRdb table keeps only in-frame clones and is missing some. The repertoire consists of tens of thousands of clones, with about two thirds occurring once and the leading ten covering about 0.6%. The sample was CD4+ T cells from blood buffy coats. All receptors come from a human donor in good health. Both conserved end residues are part of each CDR3. D genes are given only for firm matches. Clone size is given for some rows only: seen once, a few or many times, or a class if the clone is expanded.

V: TRBV7-9; D: NA; size: NA; J: TRBJ2-5; CDR3: CASSLRAGYQETQYF; DNA: TGTGCCAGCAGCTTAAGGGCGGGGTACCAAGAGACCCAGTACTTC
V: TRBV5-8; D: TRBD1; size: NA; J: TRBJ1-5; CDR3: CASPSSDLGDRGLGQPQHF; DNA: TGTGCCAGCCCTTCCTCAGATTTGGGGGACAGGGGTTTAGGACAGCCCCAGCATTTT
V: TRBV11-2; D: TRBD2; size: few; J: TRBJ2-7; CDR3: CASSLGLADFLKQYF; DNA: TGTGCCAGCAGCTTAGGACTAGCGGACTTTTTGAAGCAGTACTTC
V: TRBV6-1; D: TRBD1; size: NA; J: TRBJ1-5; CDR3: CAIRQGDSNQPQHF; DNA: TGTGCCATACGACAGGGGGATAGCAATCAGCCCCAGCATTTT
V: TRBV9; D: NA; size: NA; J: TRBJ1-5; CDR3: CASSVAGQHF; DNA: TGTGCCAGCAGCGTAGCAGGTCAGCATTTT
V: TRBV10-3; D: TRBD2; size: NA; J: TRBJ2-1; CDR3: CAITPGLAGGRNEQFF; DNA: TGTGCCATCACGCCAGGACTAGCGGGGGGGAGGAATGAGCAGTTCTTC
V: TRBV28; D: NA; size: NA; J: TRBJ1-6; CDR3: CASSYTGYSPLHF; DNA: TGTGCCAGCAGTTATACAGGGTATTCACCCCTCCACTTT
V: TRBV9; D: NA; size: NA; J: TRBJ1-2; CDR3: CASSVQGLYGYTF; DNA: TGTGCCAGCAGCGTACAGGGGTTATATGGCTACACCTTC
V: TRBV7-2; D: TRBD1; size: NA; J: TRBJ2-5; CDR3: CASGGTGIVGETQYF; DNA: TGTGCCAGCGGGGGGACAGGGATTGTGGGTGAGACCCAGTACTTC
V: TRBV4-1; D: TRBD1; size: NA; J: TRBJ1-2; CDR3: CASSHQGGNGNYGYTF; DNA: TGCGCCAGCAGCCATCAGGGGGGGAATGGGAACTATGGCTACACCTTC
V: TRBV30; D: NA; size: NA; J: TRBJ2-1; CDR3: CAWSGASYNEQFF; DNA: TGTGCCTGGAGTGGGGCCTCCTACAATGAGCAGTTCTTC
V: TRBV7-2; D: NA; size: NA; J: TRBJ1-1; CDR3: CASSLVLNTEAFF; DNA: TGTGCCAGCAGCTTAGTATTGAACACTGAAGCTTTCTTT
V: TRBV9; D: TRBD2; size: NA; J: TRBJ2-3; CDR3: CASSVAGLAGGPGDTQYF; DNA: TGTGCCAGCAGCGTAGCGGGACTAGCGGGGGGGCCAGGGGATACGCAGTATTTT
V: TRBV7-9; D: NA; size: NA; J: TRBJ2-3; CDR3: CASSLGLTDTQYF; DNA: TGTGCCAGCAGCTTAGGCCTCACAGATACGCAGTATTTT
V: TRBV18; D: NA; size: NA; J: TRBJ2-1; CDR3: CASSPPGRDNEQFF; DNA: TGTGCCAGCTCACCACCGGGTCGGGACAATGAGCAGTTCTTC
V: TRBV9; D: NA; size: NA; J: TRBJ1-1; CDR3: CASSASMNTEAFF; DNA: TGTGCCAGCAGCGCCAGCATGAACACTGAAGCTTTCTTT